The following is a T cell receptor beta chain sequence with its context. Its antigen remains unidentified. The input lacks base qualities; no much larger clone sits a single base away. TCR beta CDR3 regions were sequenced from DNA using the immunoSEQ Assay. In the authors' own workflow: To compute T cell density, TCR beta template counts were normalized to usable DNA, which was estimated by amplifying housekeeping genes. The preseqR package was used to estimate richness by extrapolating to 400,000 templates for PBMC samples and to 120,000 templates for tissue samples. Clonality was defined by subtracting Pielou's evenness from one. Differential abundance testing on productive amino-acid clonotypes, with a minimum total count of 5 and an alpha of 0.1, was used to identify tissue-enriched TCRs. The Jaccard Index and the Morisita Overlap Index were used to quantify repertoire overlap between compartments. TCR beta CDR3s were clustered by GLIPH together with public tetramer-defined viral CDR3s, and at least three viral sequences plus V-gene enrichment were required for viral motifs. Entries here come from immuneACCESS through TCRdb and include only in-frame sequences with V and J called. Some clones fail to appear in such tables; in the studies checked, an unresolved V gene covers under half of the shortfall, and the cause of the remainder is unknown. V and J calls and clone size are as listed in that table; D and trimming were resolved from the DNA. This sample is represented by roughly 64,000 clones; roughly 81% of them were singletons. Approximately 4.5% of the sample goes to the ten largest clones.

At diagnosis, tumor, uninvolved tumor-adjacent lung and peripheral blood were collected and then preserved as a mix of FFPE and fresh-frozen material. For TCR repertoire profiling, the blood samples were analyzed as peripheral blood mononuclear cells. This entry is derived from a study of T cells in localized non-small cell lung cancer (dated by TCRdb to 2020 to 2021). A note on the overall study: The study examined T cell repertoires in roughly 240 patients with early-stage NSCLC and compared tumors with uninvolved tumor-adjacent lungs. The cohort comprised some 240 treatment-naïve NSCLC patients with resected, localized lung tumors. NSCLC patients had a mean age of around 70 years, and approximately 140 were male and 85 to 110 female. Here is what the overall study found, with its caveats: A median of about 61 of the top 100 tumor clones turned up in the paired uninvolved adjacent lung, and 25 to 30 of those clones also ranked among the top 100 of that same adjacent lung. Longer overall survival was associated with higher T cell density in blood, whereas shorter survival was associated with higher clonality in adjacent lung. Since the design was exploratory, TCR variables were selected using unadjusted p-values with no false-discovery rate correction. Uninvolved tumor-adjacent lung showed the highest T cell clonality, higher than tumor, which suggests more focused antigenic responses in the adjacent lung. Because multi-region sequencing of the tumors was not done, intratumor heterogeneity could not be ruled out.

Specimen: PBMCs, collected before any cancer treatment. The TCR sequence derives from a man aged 35 to 70 with stage II lung adenocarcinoma.

The CDR3 here reads CASSHDARVVLSGNTIYF. In nucleotide form, the sequence is TGTGCCAGCAGCCACGACGCCCGGGTGGTTCTCTCTGGAAACACCATATATTTT. The sequence is built from TRBV16 and TRBJ1-3, with an unclear D gene assignment. CDR1 and CDR2 are read off the germline V gene as KGHSY and FQNENV. Spanning cysteine to phenylalanine, the CDR3 consists of 18 amino acids. The kept DNA is CDR3 alone, 54 bases in frame from the first base. V and J are truncated by 3 bases and 0 bases respectively, leaving an intervening sequence of 18 bases.